This TCR beta chain stems from a study of T cell responses to AZD1222 COVID-19 vaccine. At the level of the study: Second-dose recipients at about 4 or about 12 weeks were treated as one pooled group.

Study findings and constraints: Sampling captured repertoires only after the peak T cell response. Rises in breadth and depth of Spike-specific TCRs came after two AZD1222 doses. Clonal diversity was possibly underestimated, and white British individuals and females predominated among donors.

Concerning this clone: Antigen: not known.

Generated by immunoSEQ multiplex PCR, the TCRdb table keeps only in-frame clones and is missing some. The sample comprises 120,000 to 150,000 clones, about 90% of which are singletons, and around 5.2% rests with the top ten. Looked up from germline, CDR1 is SGHTA and CDR2 is FQGNSA. The CDR3 is made up of 16 amino acids. Trimming removed 1 base at V and 0 bases at J, with 13 bases between. This chain connects TRBV7-2 to TRBJ2-7, with D unresolved. The source is an adult in good health. The specimen was peripheral blood, collected on day 0 of AZD1222 vaccination. The CDR3 here is CASSLESTATSYEQYF. CDR3 DNA: TGTGCCAGCAGCTTAGAGTCGACGGCCACCTCCTACGAGCAGTACTTC.